This T cell receptor (beta chain) originates from a study of T cells after yellow fever vaccination. Whole-study findings and limits: Just a small share of clonotypes turned up in the CD4 compartment as well as the CD8 compartment.

In its sample, this clonotype was seen a few times. The target antigen is unknown. V was shortened by 0 bases and J by 5 bases, with 11 bases between the two germline ends. Germline values: CDR1 LGHNA, CDR2 YSLEER. The CDR3 is made up of 14 amino acids. Synthesis of TCR cDNA relied on 5'RACE template switching, which attached a universal primer site and UMIs. TCRdb re-derived calls from the 5' RACE reads in MiXCR, one entry per CDR3 protein. The sample yields some 320,000 distinct CDR3 sequences, about 9.5% seen once. The source material was PBMCs, sampled on the day of the first yellow fever vaccination. The sequence came from a man aged 18 to 30 who received the YFV17D yellow fever vaccine. The rearrangement links TRBV4-3 to TRBJ2-7, with a tentative D call TRBD1 (6 bases). For the CDR3, the DNA is TGCGCCAGCAGCCAAGACCGACAGGTGAACGAGCAGTACTTC. Amino acid sequence: CASSQDRQVNEQYF.